This T cell receptor beta chain came from a study of OX40 agonist ivuxolimab in advanced cancers. Assay used: immunoSEQ multiplex PCR; TCRdb lists only in-frame clones, some missing. The table shows about 120,000 clones, with 75% to 90% occurring only once. Worth noting for this clone: Its antigen is not identified.

V was clipped by 6 bases and J by 5 bases; unmatched bases: 6. This CDR3 spans 14 amino acids. Per germline, CDR1 SNHLY and CDR2 FYNNEI. Notes on the study in general: CD8+ T cells showed, on average, more clonal expansion than CD4+ cells. At doses 0.1 to 3.0 mg/kg, CD4+ and CD8+ clones expanded. Among some nonresponders, normalized T-cell clonal expansion was also low.

The chain has TRBV2 and TRBJ2-5; the match to TRBD1 covers 10 bases. Sequencing was performed on CD4+ or CD8+ T cells sorted from blood, taken in a trial of the OX40 agonist ivuxolimab. The clonotype comes from an adult with an advanced solid tumor such as melanoma, head and neck, liver or kidney cancer. CDR3 sequence: CASRSTGQGETQYF. The CDR3 region has the DNA TGTGCCAGCAGGAGTACGGGACAGGGGGAGACCCAGTACTTC.